Listed here are 16 T cell receptor beta chains from one sample, sequenced in a study of CD4 T cells in relation to SARS-CoV-2 and coronaviruses. Unexposed donor CD4+ T cells date from about 2011-2018, before the COVID-19 pandemic. Clones were sequenced by immunoSEQ multiplex PCR, and TCRdb holds only the in-frame ones, with some missing. The sample shows about 65,000 clones, about nine tenths of them seen only once. The sequenced material came from memory CD4+ T cells from PBMCs. These receptors all come from a human donor in good health.

The J gene is TRBJ2-2, the V gene TRBV6-1; D is unresolved. The CDR3 is 16 amino acids. The germline V and J ends were trimmed by 0 bases and 0 bases, with 8 bases remaining between them. Germline V gene data show CDR1 as MNHNS and CDR2 as SASEGT. The CDR3 DNA reads TGTGCCAGCAGTGAAGCGACAATAGCGAACACCGGGGAGCTGTTTTTT. This encodes CASSEATIANTGELFF.

V and J are TRBV11-2 and TRBJ1-1; D not resolved. The V end lost 4 bases, the J end lost 7 bases, and 13 bases lay between the germline ends. The CDR3 has 13 amino acids. Germline V gives CDR1 SGHAT, CDR2 FQNNGV. The CDR3 spells CASSSDLLSEAFF. The CDR3 DNA reads as TGTGCCAGCAGCTCTGACCTTCTGAGTGAAGCTTTCTTT.

The chain is built from TRBV28 and TRBJ1-5; possible D gene TRBD1, 6 bases. With 3 bases removed from V and 0 bases from J, the gap between germline ends came to 9 bases. CDR1 is MDHEN, CDR2 SYDVKM, per germline. The CDR3 is made up of 15 amino acids. The CDR3 sequence: CASSFGQPSNQPQHF. CDR3 in DNA: TGTGCCAGCAGTTTTGGACAGCCTAGCAATCAGCCCCAGCATTTT.

The rearrangement links TRBV5-4 to TRBJ1-1, with D unresolved. Trimming left V 3 bases short and J 4 bases short, with 7 bases between. The CDR3 consists of 12 residues. The germline V gene encodes CDR1 SGHNT and CDR2 YYREEE (reference sequence). DNA of the CDR3: TGTGCCAGCAGCTCGTCCGCCACTGAAGCTTTCTTT. Its translation is CASSSSATEAFF.

The V call is TRBV19, the J call TRBJ1-1, with a weak D call TRBD1 (5 bases). From germline, CDR1 is LNHDA and CDR2 SQIVND (reference sequence). Trimming shortened V by 2 bases and J by 4 bases, and 11 bases separated the two germline ends. The CDR3 length is 14 residues. Here the CDR3 DNA reads TGTGCCAGTAGTATAACGGGCAGGGCCACTGAAGCTTTCTTT. Protein sequence: CASSITGRATEAFF.

The rearrangement links TRBV7-3 to TRBJ2-3, with D possibly being TRBD2 (7 bases). Per the germline V gene, CDR1 is SGHTA and CDR2 is FQGTGA. The V end lost 5 bases, the J end lost 2 bases, and 14 bases lay between the germline ends. This CDR3 spans 15 amino acids. The CDR3 region has the DNA TGTGCCAGCAGCCGGGGGGCCGGCCCCACAGATACGCAGTATTTT. Translation: CASSRGAGPTDTQYF.

V and J are TRBV29-1 and TRBJ2-3; perhaps TRBD2 as D (5 bases). The germline V and J ends were trimmed by 4 bases and 4 bases, with 9 bases remaining between them. The CDR3 loop spans 12 amino acids. Germline CDR1 and CDR2: SQVTM and ANQGSEA. The DNA for the CDR3 is TGCAGCGTTGCCCGGGAATCAGATACGCAGTATTTT. Translating gives CSVARESDTQYF.

The chain has TRBV5-1 and TRBJ2-6; D unresolved. The CDR3 is made up of 14 amino acids. Germline V gene lookup returns CDR1 SGHRS and CDR2 YFSETQ. V was cut by 4 bases and J by 0 bases, with 5 bases left in between. CDR3 nucleotide sequence: TGCGCCAGCAGCGAGAGCTCTGGGGCCAACGTCCTGACTTTC. Protein product: CASSESSGANVLTF.

The chain recombines TRBV7-9 with TRBJ1-5, with 8 bases matching TRBD1. V lost 5 bases and J lost 4; bases outside the gene matches: 7. CDR1 and CDR2 (germline): SEHNR, FQNEAQ (reference sequence). This CDR3 region has 15 residues. This CDR3 reads CASSQTGAWNQPQHF. The CDR3 DNA reads TGTGCCAGCAGCCAGACAGGGGCGTGGAATCAGCCCCAGCATTTT.

The V call is TRBV3-1 (or the pseudogene TRBV3-2), the J call TRBJ2-7; tentative D call: TRBD1 (6 bases). Germline V gene sequence: CDR1 LGHDT, CDR2 YNNKEL (reference sequence). This CDR3 comprises 16 residues. Trimming left V 4 bases short and J 2 bases short, with 18 bases between. The CDR3 here is CASSPYGRGKAYEQYF. Here the CDR3 DNA reads TGTGCCAGCAGCCCGTACGGCAGGGGAAAGGCCTACGAGCAGTACTTC.

The rearrangement uses TRBV2 and TRBJ1-6; tentative D call: TRBD1 (6 bases). Germline CDR1 reads SNHLY; CDR2 reads FYNNEI. Trimming left V 7 bases short and J 8 bases short, with 15 bases between. There are 14 residues in the CDR3. DNA for the CDR3: TGTGCCAGCATCTCGGGACAAGATGATTCACCCCTCCACTTT. Translating it yields CASISGQDDSPLHF. The complete variable domain, with remaining parts taken from reference TRBV2 and TRBJ1-6, reads EPEVTQTPSHQVTQMGQEVILRCVPISNHLYFYWYRQILGQKVEFLVSFYNNEISEKSEIFDDQFSVERPDGSNFTLKIRSTKLEDSAMYFCASISGQDDSPLHFGNGTRLTVT.

The chain couples TRBV28 to TRBJ2-5; 9 positions match TRBD2. The CDR3 is 15 residues long. Germline values: CDR1 MDHEN, CDR2 SYDVKM. With V trimmed by 4 bases and J by 3 bases, 6 bases remained unmatched. The CDR3 DNA is TGTGCCAGCAGTTCGGCCGGGACTAGCAAAGAGACCCAGTACTTC. Protein: CASSSAGTSKETQYF.

This clone was counted between two and nine times. The chain carries TRBV9 and TRBJ2-2, with D perhaps TRBD2 (5 bases). V dropped 7 bases and J dropped 6 bases, with 7 bases sitting between them. CDR1 and CDR2 (germline): SGDLS, YYNGEE. The CDR3 contains 11 residues. CDR3 residues: CASRGAGELFF. In DNA, the CDR3 is TGTGCCAGCCGGGGAGCCGGGGAGCTGTTTTTT. The full variable domain, completed using reference TRBV9 and TRBJ2-2, is DSGVTQTPKHLITATGQRVTLRCSPRSGDLSVYWYQQSLDQGLQFLIQYYNGEERAKGNILERFSAQQFPDLHSELNLSSLELGDSALYFCASRGAGELFFGEGSRLTVL.

The chain couples TRBV27 to TRBJ2-5; D assignment may be TRBD1 or TRBD2 (6 bases each). CDR1 is MNHEY and CDR2 is SMNVEV in the germline V gene (reference sequence). The length of the CDR3 is 14 residues. V was shortened by 3 bases and J by 5 bases, with 13 bases between the two germline ends. As DNA, the CDR3 is TGTGCCAGCAGTTTTTTAGGGGGGACCGAGACCCAGTACTTC. This codes for CASSFLGGTETQYF.

This rearrangement joins TRBV7-2 to TRBJ2-3; D gene unclear. Trimming left V 5 bases short and J 0 bases short, with 9 bases between. This CDR3 spans 14 amino acids. Germline V gene lookup returns CDR1 SGHTA and CDR2 FQGNSA. CDR3 region: CASSLTQSTDTQYF. CDR3 nucleotide sequence: TGTGCCAGCAGCCTAACCCAGAGCACAGATACGCAGTATTTT.

As to this clone: One end of the junction is discordant with germline, which a read error may explain. The V gene is TRBV18, the J gene TRBJ2-1; D is tentatively TRBD1 or TRBD2 (5 bases each). CDR3 length: 15 residues. Germline CDR1 and CDR2: KGHSH and LQKENI. For the CDR3, the DNA is TGTGCCAGCTCTCCACGACAGAGGGGCTACAATGAGCAGTTCTTC. As protein: CASSPRQRGYNEQFF.